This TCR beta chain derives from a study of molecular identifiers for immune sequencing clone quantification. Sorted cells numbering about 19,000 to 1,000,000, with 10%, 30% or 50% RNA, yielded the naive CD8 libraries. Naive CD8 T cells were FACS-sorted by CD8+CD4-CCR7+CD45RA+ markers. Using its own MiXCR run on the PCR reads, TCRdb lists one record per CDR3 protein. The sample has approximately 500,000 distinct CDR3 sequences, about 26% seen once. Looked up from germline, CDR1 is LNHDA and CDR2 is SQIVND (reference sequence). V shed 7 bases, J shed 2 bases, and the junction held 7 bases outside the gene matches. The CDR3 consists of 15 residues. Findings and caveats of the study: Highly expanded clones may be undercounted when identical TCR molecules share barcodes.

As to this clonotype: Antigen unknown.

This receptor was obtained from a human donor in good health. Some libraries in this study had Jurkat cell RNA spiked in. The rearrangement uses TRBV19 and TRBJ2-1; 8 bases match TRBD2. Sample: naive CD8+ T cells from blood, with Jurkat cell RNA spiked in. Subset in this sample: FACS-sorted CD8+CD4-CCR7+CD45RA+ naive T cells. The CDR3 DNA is TGTGCCAGTAAGCTAACGGGGGGGGCCTACAATGAGCAGTTCTTC. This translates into CASKLTGGAYNEQFF.